What follows is one T cell receptor beta chain and its context. Its antigen is currently unknown. Repertoires were generated with immunoSEQ multiplex PCR, while TCRdb's copy carries only in-frame clones and drops some. This sample has some 500,000 clones, with approximately 95% found just once. The sample is drawn from a study of shared clonotypes between healthy human individuals. Study summary: Researchers assigned three CD4 naive, three CD4 memory, two CD8 naive and one CD8 memory plate to each donor. Findings and limits, study-wide: For naive CD4 cells, approximately 4.7% of clonotypes were shared across a few donors. The authors expected sequencing depth to affect clonotype sharing among donors.

CDR1 and CDR2 (germline): MDHEN, SYDVKM. V was clipped by 6 bases and J by 2 bases, with 17 bases between them. This CDR3 is built from 16 residues. Sequencing was carried out using naive CD4+ T cells sorted from blood. Subset noted: CD45RA+ positively selected. This TCR was recovered from a woman in her twenties or thirties in good health. V and J are TRBV28 and TRBJ1-5; D is unclear. CDR3 loop: CASSLQGRQGNQPQHF. The CDR3 nucleotides read TGTGCCAGCAGCCTACAAGGGAGGCAGGGCAATCAGCCCCAGCATTTT.